This T cell receptor (beta chain) stems from a study of OX40 agonist ivuxolimab in advanced cancers. Overall study context: The group had a mean age of around 60 years, ranged from 23 to 79, and was 75% to 85% male. Overall study results and limits: Clonal expansion among partial responders at 0.1-3.0 mg/kg ranked near the lowest. The investigators did not determine what antigen specificity the expanded peripheral T cells had. At 0.1 to 3.0 mg/kg, clonal expansion of CD4+ and CD8+ blood T cells had occurred by week 6.

As regards this clone: Its antigen is as yet unknown.

Clones were read by immunoSEQ multiplex PCR, and TCRdb kept only the in-frame ones, dropping some. The sample holds tens of thousands of clones, roughly nine tenths seen once. CDR1 is SGHTA, CDR2 FQGNSA, per germline. There are 15 residues in the CDR3. Between the trimmed V and J ends, which lost 3 bases and 1 base, there was a span of 7 bases. The sequences come from CD4+ or CD8+ T cells sorted from blood, collected in a trial of the OX40 agonist ivuxolimab. The origin of this receptor is an adult with an advanced solid tumor such as melanoma, head and neck, liver or kidney cancer. The chain links TRBV7-2 to TRBJ2-6; D may match TRBD1 or TRBD2 (5 bases each). Here the CDR3 DNA reads TGTGCCAGCAGCTTGAGGGGTTCTGGGGCCAACGTCCTGACTTTC. Protein product: CASSLRGSGANVLTF.